The 4 T cell receptor beta chains given below trace back to one sample, sequenced in a study of cytomegalovirus exposure and HLA in healthy donors. It was with 60 Vbeta and 13 Jbeta primers that the PCR ran. Repertoires were generated with immunoSEQ multiplex PCR, while TCRdb's copy carries only in-frame clones and drops some. The data hold 150,000 to 190,000 clones, with roughly four fifths observed a single time. The sequencing sample was made of PBMCs. The receptors were gathered from a man aged 18 to 30 in good health and CMV-seronegative.

The CDR3 sequence: CASIYTPGLAGERETQYF. For the CDR3, the DNA is TGTGCCAGCATCTACACGCCGGGACTAGCGGGAGAAAGAGAGACCCAGTACTTC. V is TRBV11-2 and J is TRBJ2-5; 14 bases line up with TRBD2. With 7 bases clipped from V and 4 bases from J, the junction kept 14 bases outside the gene matches. CDR1 SGHAT and CDR2 FQNNGV come from the germline V gene. The CDR3 runs to 18 residues.

The chain links TRBV7-2 to TRBJ2-5; 7 bases are shared with TRBD1. The CDR3 extends over 15 amino acids. V was pared by 4 bases and J by 5 bases, with 10 bases of the junction left unmatched. Per germline, CDR1 SGHTA and CDR2 FQGNSA. The CDR3 region has the DNA TGTGCCAGCAGCTCCACAGGGGAACCCCTGGAGACCCAGTACTTC. It yields the protein CASSSTGEPLETQYF.

J is TRBJ1-3 and V is TRBV4-3; 8 nucleotides match TRBD1. CDR1 and CDR2 from the germline V gene are LGHNA and YSLEER. The CDR3 runs to 18 residues. Trimming took 1 base from V and 0 from J; bases not matched to a gene: 8. CDR3 nucleotides: TGCGCCAGCAGCCAAGGCGGGACAGGCCTTCGCTCTGGAAACACCATATATTTT. It encodes CASSQGGTGLRSGNTIYF.

The rearrangement joins TRBV11-2 to TRBJ2-7; D gene ambiguous. Germline CDR1 and CDR2: SGHAT and FQNNGV. This CDR3 is built from 12 residues. V lost 5 bases and J lost 2, with 7 bases in between. The CDR3: CASSTYPYEQYF. The CDR3 nucleotides read TGTGCCAGCAGCACATATCCCTACGAGCAGTACTTC.